This T cell receptor (beta chain) was captured by sequencing in a study of blood T cell repertoires in COVID-19. In the study overall: Italy, Spain and the United States were the sources of the convalescent and acute COVID-19 samples. Nucleic acid was either cDNA or gDNA, and it came from T cells, B-cell-depleted T cells, or PBMCs.

Germline V gene lookup returns CDR1 MDHEN and CDR2 SYDVKM. The CDR3 consists of 19 residues. V was clipped by 3 bases and J by 0 bases; unmatched bases: 14. Original analysis: Estimation of nucleated cell counts was performed using reference gene primer amplification. Libraries were prepared by immunoSEQ multiplex PCR; TCRdb keeps only in-frame clonotypes and omits some of them. V and J calls and clone size come straight from that table; D and trimming were deduced from the DNA. The table lists about 380,000 clones, almost 90% of them singletons. V usage is TRBV28 and J usage is TRBJ1-2; TRBD1 aligns across 9 bases. Material: peripheral blood. This TCR derives from a man younger than 30 with active or convalescent COVID-19. The CDR3 coding sequence is TGTGCCAGCAGTTTCGTTCCAATGACAGGGGGGTCGGCTAACTATGGCTACACCTTC. Its translation is CASSFVPMTGGSANYGYTF.